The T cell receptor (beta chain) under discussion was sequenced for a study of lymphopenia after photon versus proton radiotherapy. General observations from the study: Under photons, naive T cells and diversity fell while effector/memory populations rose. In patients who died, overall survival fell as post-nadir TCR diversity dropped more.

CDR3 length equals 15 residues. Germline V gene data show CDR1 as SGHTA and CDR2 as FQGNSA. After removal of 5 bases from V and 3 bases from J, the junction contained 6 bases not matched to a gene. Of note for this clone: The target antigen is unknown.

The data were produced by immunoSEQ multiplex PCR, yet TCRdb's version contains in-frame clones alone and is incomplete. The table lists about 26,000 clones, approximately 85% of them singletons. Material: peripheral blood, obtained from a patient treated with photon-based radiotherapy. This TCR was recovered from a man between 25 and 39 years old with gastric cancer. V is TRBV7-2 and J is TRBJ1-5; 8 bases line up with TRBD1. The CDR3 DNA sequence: TGTGCCAGCAGCACAGACAGGGGAGTCAATCAGCCCCAGCATTTT. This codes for CASSTDRGVNQPQHF. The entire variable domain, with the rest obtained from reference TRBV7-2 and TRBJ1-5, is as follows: GAGVSQSPSNKVTEKGKDVELRCDPISGHTALYWYRQSLGQGLEFLIYFQGNSAPDKSGLPSDRFSAERTGGSVSTLTIQRTQQEDSAVYLCASSTDRGVNQPQHFGDGTRLSIL.